Each of the 12 T cell receptor beta chains below was sequenced from the same sample in a study of blood T cell repertoires in COVID-19 (dated by TCRdb to the early 2020s). Libraries were constructed by the immunoSEQ multiplex PCR assay. The clones in this table, taken by TCRdb from immuneACCESS, are in-frame only. Not every clone is retained; where verified, under half of the shortfall comes from an unresolved V gene, and the cause of the rest is unknown. The sample table holds over 120,000 clones, of which approximately 80% were seen once. 1.9% of the sample is taken by the ten largest. The sequenced material came from peripheral blood. These receptor sequences come from a woman in her sixties or seventies with acute or convalescent COVID-19.

DNA of the CDR3: TGCGCCAGCAGCTTGGGAGGACAGGGGGATGAGCAGTTCTTC. It codes for CASSLGGQGDEQFF. The chain combines TRBV5-1 with TRBJ2-1; 10 nucleotides align to TRBD1. Germline CDR1 and CDR2: SGHRS and YFSETQ. The V segment lost 0 bases and the J segment 8 bases; nucleotides outside the gene matches: 2. This CDR3 region has 14 residues.

V usage is TRBV10-3 and J usage is TRBJ2-5; 7 bases match TRBD2. Germline CDR1 is ENHRY and CDR2 is SYGVKD. Trimming at V came to 7 bases and at J to 5 bases, leaving 1 base not matched to a gene. This CDR3 comprises 11 residues. In DNA form, the CDR3 reads TGTGCCATCAAAGCGGGGGAGACCCAGTACTTC. This sequence encodes CAIKAGETQYF.

The chain employs TRBV28 and TRBJ1-4; tentative D call: TRBD1 (5 bases). Trimming removed 5 bases from V and 8 bases from J, with 12 bases in between. The CDR3 totals 13 residues. Germline V gene data show CDR1 as MDHEN and CDR2 as SYDVKM. CDR3 protein: CASSPGGEEKLFF. The CDR3 DNA reads as TGTGCCAGCAGTCCGGGAGGGGAGGAAAAACTGTTTTTT. The whole variable domain, filled in from reference TRBV28 and TRBJ1-4, reads DVKVTQSSRYLVKRTGEKVFLECVQDMDHENMFWYRQDPGLGLRLIYFSYDVKMKEKGDIPEGYSVSREKKERFSLILESASTNQTSMYLCASSPGGEEKLFFGSGTQLSVL.

The sample holds one count of this clone. The chain couples TRBV7-3 to TRBJ2-1; 7 bases are a match to TRBD2. Trimming took 1 base from V and 0 from J; bases not matched to a gene: 3. Germline CDR1 SGHTA, CDR2 FQGTGA. This CDR3 is built from 16 residues. The CDR3 DNA follows: TGTGCCAGCAGCTTAAGCGGCGGGAGCTCCTACAATGAGCAGTTCTTC. It encodes CASSLSGGSSYNEQFF.

This clone was seen just once. Here the CDR3 reads CASSVAVGNPNTGELFF. CDR3 bases: TGTGCCAGCAGCGTAGCCGTCGGGAACCCGAACACCGGGGAGCTGTTTTTT. The V call is TRBV9, the J call TRBJ2-2, with a tentative D call TRBD2 (5 bases). CDR1 and CDR2 (germline): SGDLS, YYNGEE. The V gene lost 0 bases and the J gene lost 0 bases, with 12 bases spanning the gap. The CDR3 spans 17 residues.

This clone was counted only a few times. This chain uses TRBV28 with TRBJ1-4; 9 bases agree with TRBD1. From germline, CDR1 is MDHEN and CDR2 SYDVKM. With 5 bases clipped from V and 8 bases from J, the junction kept 12 bases outside the gene matches. The CDR3 extends over 16 amino acids. DNA of the CDR3: TGTGCCAGCAGTCTGCTTCCGGGACAGGGAGCAGAAAAACTGTTTTTT. Translation gives CASSLLPGQGAEKLFF.

The chain recombines TRBV28 with TRBJ2-5; D uncertain. The V end was cut by 5 bases, the J end by 4 bases, with 17 bases between. The CDR3 contains 15 residues. Germline V gene data show CDR1 as MDHEN and CDR2 as SYDVKM. DNA of the CDR3: TGTGCCAGCAGTACTCTCAGACTGTTCGGAGAGACCCAGTACTTC. It codes for CASSTLRLFGETQYF.

The V call is TRBV7-9, the J call TRBJ2-1; a weak D match, TRBD2 (5 bases). Germline loops: CDR1 SEHNR, CDR2 FQNEAQ (reference sequence). The CDR3 has 19 amino acids. Trimming removed 3 bases from V and 2 bases from J, with 23 bases in between. The CDR3 region is CASSLPTDFSVRTYNEQFF. In DNA, the CDR3 is TGTGCCAGCAGCTTGCCAACAGACTTTAGCGTGAGAACCTACAATGAGCAGTTCTTC.

This chain links TRBV2 with TRBJ1-6; tentative D call: TRBD1 (5 bases). CDR1 and CDR2 (germline): SNHLY, FYNNEI. The V end was cut by 5 bases, the J end by 7 bases, with 12 bases between. CDR3 length equals 14 residues. The CDR3 nucleotides read TGTGCCAGCAGTTTGGGACTTCGGAATTCACCCCTCCACTTT. Amino acid sequence: CASSLGLRNSPLHF.

This chain joins TRBV2 and TRBJ2-2; TRBD2 is a possible D gene (7 bases). This CDR3 spans 14 amino acids. V shed 2 bases and J shed 6 bases, with 10 bases lying between them. Per germline, CDR1 SNHLY and CDR2 FYNNEI. CDR3 protein: CASSERGGAGELFF. DNA for the CDR3: TGTGCCAGCAGTGAAAGGGGGGGTGCCGGGGAGCTGTTTTTT.

The rearrangement uses TRBV30 and TRBJ1-6; 8 bases match TRBD1. Germline V gives CDR1 GTSNPN, CDR2 SVGIG (reference sequence). This CDR3 has 17 residues. The V gene end was trimmed by 1 base and the J gene end by 12 bases; junction bases not matched to a gene: 17. CDR3 DNA: TGTGCCTGGAGTGACTTCCAGGGGCAGGGGGCCTCCCTACCCCTCCACTTT. This sequence encodes CAWSDFQGQGASLPLHF. Supplemented by reference TRBV30 and TRBJ1-6, the full variable domain reads SQTIHQWPATLVQPVGSPLSLECTVEGTSNPNLYWYRQAAGRGLQLLFYSVGIGQISSEVPQNLSASRPQDRQFILSSKKLLLSDSGFYLCAWSDFQGQGASLPLHFGNGTRLTVT.

The count of this clone is one. V gene TRBV28 combines with J gene TRBJ1-2; 7 bases align to TRBD1. This CDR3 contains 15 residues. Germline assignment: CDR1 MDHEN and CDR2 SYDVKM. V shed 4 bases and J 8 bases; nucleotides not matched to a gene: 13. The CDR3 nucleotides read TGTGCCAGCAGTTCCCGACAGGGCTGGAGAACGGGCTACACCTTC. This sequence encodes CASSSRQGWRTGYTF.